The entry below gives a single T cell receptor beta chain sequence along with its context. This may be a read error: a much more frequent sequence differs by one nucleotide. The input was approximately 500 ng total RNA; TCR beta cDNA was made from it with a constant-region primer. Researchers made the TCR beta libraries by running three nested multiplex PCR rounds with slightly modified ARM-PCR. The first two PCR rounds used TRBV1-TRBV30 primers with a Cbeta primer, 9 to 11 cycles each. MiXCR, run by TCRdb on the multiplex PCR reads, gives a single entry per CDR3 protein. Here the sample spans about 200,000 distinct CDR3 sequences, less than 65% being singletons. This record comes from a study of tumor-infiltrating lymphocytes in primary liver carcinoma. V gave up 3 bases and J gave up 7 bases, with 12 bases separating them. CDR3 length: 13 residues. Unsorted whole blood yielded the blood RNA, and germline DNA was also extracted. Prior to the surgical procedure, 4 to 4.5 milliliters of peripheral blood were collected.

The chain uses TRBV12-3 or TRBV12-4 and TRBJ2-5; no clear D gene. The receptor's source is a woman aged 55-69 years with primary liver carcinoma and hepatitis B virus infection. Material: peripheral blood. The CDR3 reads CASSLDRKGTQYF. The CDR3 DNA sequence: TGTGCCAGCAGTTTGGACCGGAAGGGGACCCAGTACTTC.